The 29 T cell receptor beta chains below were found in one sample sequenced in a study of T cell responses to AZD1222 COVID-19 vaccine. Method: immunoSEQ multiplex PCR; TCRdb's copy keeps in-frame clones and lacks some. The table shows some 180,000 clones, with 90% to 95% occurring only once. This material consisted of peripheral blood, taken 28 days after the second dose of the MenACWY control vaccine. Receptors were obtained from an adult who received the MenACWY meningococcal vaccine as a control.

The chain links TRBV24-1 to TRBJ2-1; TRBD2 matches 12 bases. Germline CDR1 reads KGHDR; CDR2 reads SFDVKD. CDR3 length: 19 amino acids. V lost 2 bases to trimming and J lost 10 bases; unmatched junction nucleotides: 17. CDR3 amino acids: CATSDWTLALAGGPVEQFF. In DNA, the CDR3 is TGTGCCACCAGTGATTGGACACTTGCTCTAGCGGGGGGGCCTGTAGAGCAGTTCTTC.

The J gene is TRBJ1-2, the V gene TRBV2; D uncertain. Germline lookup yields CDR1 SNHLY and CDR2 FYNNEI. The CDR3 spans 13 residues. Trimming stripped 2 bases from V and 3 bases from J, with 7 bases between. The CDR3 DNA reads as TGTGCCAGCAGTGAAAGGCCGGACTATGGCTACACCTTC. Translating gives CASSERPDYGYTF.

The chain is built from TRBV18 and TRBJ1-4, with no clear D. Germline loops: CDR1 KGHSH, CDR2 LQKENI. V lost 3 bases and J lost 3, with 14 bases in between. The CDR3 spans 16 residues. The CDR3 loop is CASSPQDGSSNEKLFF. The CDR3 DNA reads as TGTGCCAGCTCACCCCAAGACGGAAGCTCTAATGAAAAACTGTTTTTT. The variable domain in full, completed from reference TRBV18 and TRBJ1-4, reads NAGVMQNPRHLVRRRGQEARLRCSPMKGHSHVYWYRQLPEEGLKFMVYLQKENIIDESGMPKERFSAEFPKEGPSILRIQQVVRGDSAAYFCASSPQDGSSNEKLFFGSGTQLSVL.

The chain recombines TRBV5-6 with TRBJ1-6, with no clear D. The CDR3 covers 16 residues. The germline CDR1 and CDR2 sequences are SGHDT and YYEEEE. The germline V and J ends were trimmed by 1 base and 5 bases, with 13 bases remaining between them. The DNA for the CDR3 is TGTGCCAGCAGCTTGTTAGGCAAAGGGAATAATTCACCCCTCCACTTT. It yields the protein CASSLLGKGNNSPLHF.

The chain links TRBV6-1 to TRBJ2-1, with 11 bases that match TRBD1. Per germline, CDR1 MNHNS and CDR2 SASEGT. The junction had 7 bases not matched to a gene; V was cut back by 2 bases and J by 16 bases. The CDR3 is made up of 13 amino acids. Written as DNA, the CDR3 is TGTGCCAGCAGTGAATTTAGGGACAGGGGGGACTTCTTC. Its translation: CASSEFRDRGDFF.

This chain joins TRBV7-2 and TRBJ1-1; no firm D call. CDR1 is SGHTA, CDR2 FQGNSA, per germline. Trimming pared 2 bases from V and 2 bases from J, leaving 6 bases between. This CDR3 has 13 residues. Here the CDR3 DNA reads TGTGCCAGCAGCTTATGGCCTAACACTGAAGCTTTCTTT. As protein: CASSLWPNTEAFF.

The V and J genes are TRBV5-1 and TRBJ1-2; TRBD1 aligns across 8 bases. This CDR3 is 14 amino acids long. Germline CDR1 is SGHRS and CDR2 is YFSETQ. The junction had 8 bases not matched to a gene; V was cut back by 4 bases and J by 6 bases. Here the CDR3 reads CASSLGQGANGYTF. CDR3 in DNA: TGCGCCAGCAGCCTAGGACAGGGAGCTAATGGCTACACCTTC.

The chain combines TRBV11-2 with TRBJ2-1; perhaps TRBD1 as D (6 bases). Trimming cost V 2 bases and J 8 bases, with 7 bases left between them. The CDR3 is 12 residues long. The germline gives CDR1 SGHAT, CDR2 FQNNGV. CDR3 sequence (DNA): TGTGCCAGCAGCTTACACAGGGATGAGCAGTTCTTC. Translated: CASSLHRDEQFF. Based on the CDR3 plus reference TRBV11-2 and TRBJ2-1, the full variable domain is EAGVAQSPRYKIIEKRQSVAFWCNPISGHATLYWYQQILGQGPKLLIQFQNNGVVDDSQLPKDRFSAERLKGVDSTLKIQPAKLEDSAVYLCASSLHRDEQFFGPGTRLTVL.

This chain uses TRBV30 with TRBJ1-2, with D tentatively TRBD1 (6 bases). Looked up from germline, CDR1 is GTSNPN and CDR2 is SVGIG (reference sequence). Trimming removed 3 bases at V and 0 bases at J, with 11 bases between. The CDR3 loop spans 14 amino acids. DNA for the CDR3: TGTGCCTGGAGAGGGACAATAGCTAACTATGGCTACACCTTC. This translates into CAWRGTIANYGYTF.

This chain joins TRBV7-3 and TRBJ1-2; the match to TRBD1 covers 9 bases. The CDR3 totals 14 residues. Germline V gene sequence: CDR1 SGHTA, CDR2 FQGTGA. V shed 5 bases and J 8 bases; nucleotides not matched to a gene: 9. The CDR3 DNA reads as TGTGCCAGCAGCAGGGGACAGGGTTTCGGGGGCTACACCTTC. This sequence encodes CASSRGQGFGGYTF.

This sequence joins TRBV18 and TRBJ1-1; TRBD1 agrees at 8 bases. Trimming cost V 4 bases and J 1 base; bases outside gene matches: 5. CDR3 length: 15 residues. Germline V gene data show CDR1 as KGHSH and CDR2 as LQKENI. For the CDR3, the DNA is TGTGCCAGCTCACTCACCGGGACAGGGAACACTGAAGCTTTCTTT. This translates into CASSLTGTGNTEAFF.

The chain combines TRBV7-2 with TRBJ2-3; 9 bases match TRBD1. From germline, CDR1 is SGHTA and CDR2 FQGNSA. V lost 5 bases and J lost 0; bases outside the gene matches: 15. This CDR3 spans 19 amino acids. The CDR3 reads CASSPDPRTGALSTDTQYF. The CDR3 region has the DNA TGTGCCAGCAGCCCGGACCCCCGGACAGGGGCCCTTAGCACAGATACGCAGTATTTT.

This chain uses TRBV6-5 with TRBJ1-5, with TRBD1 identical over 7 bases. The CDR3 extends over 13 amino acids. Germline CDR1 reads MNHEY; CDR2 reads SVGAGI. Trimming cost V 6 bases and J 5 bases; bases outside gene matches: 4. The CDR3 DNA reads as TGTGCCAGCAGGCCGACAGGGTATCAGCCCCAGCATTTT. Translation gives CASRPTGYQPQHF.

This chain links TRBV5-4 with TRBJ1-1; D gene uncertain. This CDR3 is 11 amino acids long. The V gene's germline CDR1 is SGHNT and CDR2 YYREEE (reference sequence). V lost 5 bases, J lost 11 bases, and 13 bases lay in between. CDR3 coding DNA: TGTGCCAGCAGTTCGGCGACACACGCTTTCTTT. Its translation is CASSSATHAFF.

The CDR3 reads CASSQRGGATGGNTIYF. The CDR3 DNA follows: TGTGCCAGCAGCCAACGCGGGGGGGCGACGGGTGGAAACACCATATATTTT. The gene calls are TRBV7-6 and TRBJ1-3, with a possible D match to TRBD1 (6 bases). Per germline, CDR1 SGHVS and CDR2 FNYEAQ. Trimming stripped 5 bases from V and 3 bases from J, with 20 bases between. The length of the CDR3 is 17 residues.

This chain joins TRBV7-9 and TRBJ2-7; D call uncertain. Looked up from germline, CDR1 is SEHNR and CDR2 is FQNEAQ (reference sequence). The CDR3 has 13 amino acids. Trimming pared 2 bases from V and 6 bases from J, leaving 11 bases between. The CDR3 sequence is CASSLPRVSEQYF. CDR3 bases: TGTGCCAGCAGCTTACCTCGTGTTTCCGAGCAGTACTTC.

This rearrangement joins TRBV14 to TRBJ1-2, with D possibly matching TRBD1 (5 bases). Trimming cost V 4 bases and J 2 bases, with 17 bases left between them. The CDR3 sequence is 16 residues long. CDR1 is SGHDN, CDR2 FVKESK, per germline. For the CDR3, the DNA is TGTGCCAGCAGCCCACAATCGGGTAGGACAAACTATGGCTACACCTTC. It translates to CASSPQSGRTNYGYTF.

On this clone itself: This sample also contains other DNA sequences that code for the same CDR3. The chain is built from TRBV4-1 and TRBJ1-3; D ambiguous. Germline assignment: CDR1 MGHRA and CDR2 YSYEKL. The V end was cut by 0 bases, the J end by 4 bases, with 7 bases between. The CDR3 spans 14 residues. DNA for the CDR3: TGCGCCAGCAGCCAAGATAGTCGGGGAAACACCATATATTTT. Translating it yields CASSQDSRGNTIYF.

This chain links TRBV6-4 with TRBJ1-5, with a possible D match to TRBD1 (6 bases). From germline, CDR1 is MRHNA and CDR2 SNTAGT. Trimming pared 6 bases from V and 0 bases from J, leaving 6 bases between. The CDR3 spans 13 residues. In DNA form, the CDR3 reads TGTGCCAGCAGGGACAGTAGCAATCAGCCCCAGCATTTT. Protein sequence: CASRDSSNQPQHF.

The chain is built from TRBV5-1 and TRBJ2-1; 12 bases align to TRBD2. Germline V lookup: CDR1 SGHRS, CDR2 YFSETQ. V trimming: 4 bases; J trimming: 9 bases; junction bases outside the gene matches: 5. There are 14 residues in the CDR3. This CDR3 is CASSPSTSGGEQFF. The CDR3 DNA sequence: TGCGCCAGCAGCCCGTCGACTAGCGGGGGTGAGCAGTTCTTC.

The CDR3 sequence is CASSLAAKDQFF. The CDR3 DNA follows: TGTGCCAGCAGCTTGGCGGCAAAAGACCAGTTCTTC. The chain links TRBV5-4 to TRBJ2-1; no clear D gene. The germline V gene has CDR1 SGHNT and CDR2 YYREEE (reference sequence). The CDR3 loop spans 12 amino acids. Between the trimmed V and J ends, which lost 0 bases and 13 bases, there was a span of 11 bases.

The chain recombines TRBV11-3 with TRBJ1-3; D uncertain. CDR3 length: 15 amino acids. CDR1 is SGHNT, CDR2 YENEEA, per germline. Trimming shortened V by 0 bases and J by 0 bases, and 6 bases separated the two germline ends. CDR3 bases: TGTGCCAGCAGCTTAGACAGTAGCTCTGGAAACACCATATATTTT. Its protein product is CASSLDSSSGNTIYF.

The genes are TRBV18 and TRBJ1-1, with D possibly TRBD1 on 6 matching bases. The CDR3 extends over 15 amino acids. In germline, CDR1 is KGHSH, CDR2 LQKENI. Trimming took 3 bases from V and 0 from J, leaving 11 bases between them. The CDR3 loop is CASSPPGQLNTEAFF. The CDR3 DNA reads TGTGCCAGCTCACCCCCCGGACAGCTGAACACTGAAGCTTTCTTT.

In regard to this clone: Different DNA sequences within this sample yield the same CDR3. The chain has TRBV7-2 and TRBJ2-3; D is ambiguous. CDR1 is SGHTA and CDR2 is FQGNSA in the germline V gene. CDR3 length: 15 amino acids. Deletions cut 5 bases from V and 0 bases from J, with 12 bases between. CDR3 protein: CASSLDLSSTDTQYF. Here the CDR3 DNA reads TGTGCCAGCAGCCTAGATTTGTCTAGCACAGATACGCAGTATTTT.

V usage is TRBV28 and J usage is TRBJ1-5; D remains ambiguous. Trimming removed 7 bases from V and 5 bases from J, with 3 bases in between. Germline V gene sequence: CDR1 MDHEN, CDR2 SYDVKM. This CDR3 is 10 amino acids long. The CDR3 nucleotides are TGTGCCAGCAACGATCAGCCCCAGCATTTT. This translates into CASNDQPQHF.

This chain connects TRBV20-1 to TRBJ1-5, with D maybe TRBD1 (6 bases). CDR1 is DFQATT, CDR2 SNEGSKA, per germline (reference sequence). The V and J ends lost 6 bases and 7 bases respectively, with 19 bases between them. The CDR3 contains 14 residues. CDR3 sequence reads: CSASFTGNGQPQHF. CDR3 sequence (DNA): TGCAGTGCGAGTTTCACAGGGAATGGACAGCCCCAGCATTTT.

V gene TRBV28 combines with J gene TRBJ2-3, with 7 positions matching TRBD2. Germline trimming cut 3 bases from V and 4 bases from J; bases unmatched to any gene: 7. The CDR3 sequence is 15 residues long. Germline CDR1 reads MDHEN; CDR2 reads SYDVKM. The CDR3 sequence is CASSFGGGYPDTQYF. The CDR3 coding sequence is TGTGCCAGCAGTTTTGGGGGGGGGTATCCAGATACGCAGTATTTT.

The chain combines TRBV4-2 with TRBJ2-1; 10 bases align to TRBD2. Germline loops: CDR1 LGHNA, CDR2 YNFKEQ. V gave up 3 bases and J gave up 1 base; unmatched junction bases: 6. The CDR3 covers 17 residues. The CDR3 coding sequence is TGTGCCAGCAGCCAGACCGCGACTAGCGGGTCCTACAATGAGCAGTTCTTC. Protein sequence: CASSQTATSGSYNEQFF.

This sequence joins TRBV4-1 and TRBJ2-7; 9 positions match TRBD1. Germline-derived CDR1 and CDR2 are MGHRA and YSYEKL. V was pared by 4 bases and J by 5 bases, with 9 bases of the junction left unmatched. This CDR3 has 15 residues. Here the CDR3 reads CASSLRAGTGNEQYF. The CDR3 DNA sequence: TGCGCCAGCAGCCTAAGGGCCGGGACAGGGAACGAGCAGTACTTC.